This T cell receptor beta chain was sequenced during a study of shared clonotypes between healthy human individuals. Findings and caveats of the study: Across subsets, estimated richness was generally greater for naive than for memory populations.

Germline loops: CDR1 LNHNV, CDR2 YYDKDF (reference sequence). This CDR3 contains 17 residues. J was trimmed by 3 bases and V by 1 base; bases with no gene match: 7. Libraries were prepared by immunoSEQ multiplex PCR; TCRdb keeps only in-frame clonotypes and omits some of them. The table shows approximately 2,200,000 clones, with about 93% occurring only once. Turning to this clone: Its antigen is unidentified.

CD45RO-negative, CCR7-selected cells formed the naive CD8 fraction, which excluded terminally differentiated effector memory CD45RA+ cells. Free of recent acute infections or vaccinations, the donors were healthy HIV-negative adults. The chain carries TRBV15 and TRBJ2-2, with 8 bases that match TRBD2. This TCR derives from a man aged 18-30 years in good health. Some clones in this sample may be carry-over from other donors' samples. The sample was naive CD8+ T cells from PBMCs. The CDR3 loop reads CATSRALADTHTGELFF. The CDR3 DNA sequence: TGTGCCACCAGCAGAGCACTAGCGGATACGCACACCGGGGAGCTGTTTTTT.